Listed below are T cell receptor beta chains from one sample, sequenced in a study of technical replicates of blood from several donors. The data were produced by immunoSEQ multiplex PCR, yet TCRdb's version contains in-frame clones alone and is incomplete. The table lists about 80,000 clones, about 98% of them singletons. Specimen: T cells isolated from PBMCs. Receptors originate from a human donor in good health. The CDR3 runs from the conserved cysteine through the conserved F or W. D genes are given only for firm matches. Where a row states a size, it is once, few, many or the class of an expanded clone; other rows omit it.

d_call: TRBD1
v_call: TRBV13
j_call: TRBJ2-7
clone_size: NA
cdr3_nt: TGTGCCAGCAGTCCCGAATCGGGACAGGGGAAGGAGCAGTACTTC
cdr3_aa: CASSPESGQGKEQYF

d_call: NA
v_call: TRBV12-5
j_call: TRBJ1-3
clone_size: NA
cdr3_nt: TGTGCTAGTGGTTTGGTAATGCGGGGGCTGGCATCGTTCTCTGGAAACACCATATATTTT
cdr3_aa: CASGLVMRGLASFSGNTIYF

d_call: NA
v_call: TRBV7-3
j_call: TRBJ2-2
clone_size: NA
cdr3_nt: TGTGCCAGCAGCTCAGACACCAACACCGGGGAGCTGTTTTTT
cdr3_aa: CASSSDTNTGELFF

d_call: TRBD1
v_call: TRBV11-2
j_call: TRBJ1-2
clone_size: NA
cdr3_nt: TGTGCCAGCAGCCTCCGGGACAGGGGGCTCGGCGGCTACACCTTC
cdr3_aa: CASSLRDRGLGGYTF

d_call: TRBD1
v_call: TRBV13
j_call: TRBJ2-7
clone_size: NA
cdr3_nt: TGTGCCAGCAGCGCATCTGGGACAGGTGTCTACGAGCAGTACTTC
cdr3_aa: CASSASGTGVYEQYF

d_call: TRBD1
v_call: TRBV7-9
j_call: TRBJ1-1
clone_size: NA
cdr3_nt: TGTGCCAGCAGTTCGGGACAGGGCGTCCCTGAAGCTTTCTTT
cdr3_aa: CASSSGQGVPEAFF

d_call: NA
v_call: TRBV5-1
j_call: TRBJ2-7
clone_size: NA
cdr3_nt: TGCGCCAGCAGCTTGGAACAGAACTCCTACGAGCAGTACTTC
cdr3_aa: CASSLEQNSYEQYF

d_call: TRBD1
v_call: TRBV4-2
j_call: TRBJ2-1
clone_size: NA
cdr3_nt: TGTGCCAGCAGCCAGGGGACAGGACGAACCTACAATGAGCAGTTCTTC
cdr3_aa: CASSQGTGRTYNEQFF

d_call: NA
v_call: TRBV7-2
j_call: TRBJ2-7
clone_size: NA
cdr3_nt: TGTGCCAGCAGCAACATATTAAGTCGGCGGGGTAACTCCTACGAGCAGTACTTC
cdr3_aa: CASSNILSRRGNSYEQYF

d_call: NA
v_call: TRBV28
j_call: TRBJ2-7
clone_size: NA
cdr3_nt: TGTGCCAGCAGTACGGCAGGGGCGGAGTCCTACGAGCAGTACTTC
cdr3_aa: CASSTAGAESYEQYF

d_call: TRBD1
v_call: TRBV7-9
j_call: TRBJ2-4
clone_size: NA
cdr3_nt: TGTGCCAGCAGCTTTTTGAGACTAATTGCCGGGACAGAGAAAAACATTCAGTACTTC
cdr3_aa: CASSFLRLIAGTEKNIQYF

d_call: TRBD2
v_call: TRBV7-9
j_call: TRBJ2-3
clone_size: NA
cdr3_nt: TGTGCCAGCCCACTAGCGGGGGCAACAGATACGCAGTATTTT
cdr3_aa: CASPLAGATDTQYF

d_call: TRBD2
v_call: TRBV5-1
j_call: TRBJ2-7
clone_size: NA
cdr3_nt: TGCGCCAGCAGTCGGGAGGGCCAATCCTACGAGCAGTACTTC
cdr3_aa: CASSREGQSYEQYF

d_call: TRBD2
v_call: TRBV4-2
j_call: TRBJ2-1
clone_size: NA
cdr3_nt: TGTGCCAGCAGCCAAGGAGCGGGAGGCTTTTGGGAGCAGTTCTTC
cdr3_aa: CASSQGAGGFWEQFF

d_call: NA
v_call: TRBV5-1
j_call: TRBJ2-6
clone_size: NA
cdr3_nt: TGCGCCAGCACAGAGGCAGGGGGGACGGGGGCCAACGTCCTGACTTTC
cdr3_aa: CASTEAGGTGANVLTF

d_call: NA
v_call: TRBV28
j_call: TRBJ1-2
clone_size: NA
cdr3_nt: TGTGCCAGCAGCCGGACAGCTTATGGCTACACCTTC
cdr3_aa: CASSRTAYGYTF

d_call: NA
v_call: TRBV7-2
j_call: TRBJ1-2
clone_size: once
cdr3_nt: TGTGCCAGCAGCTTAGTCCCACAGGGAGATGGCTACACCTTC
cdr3_aa: CASSLVPQGDGYTF

d_call: TRBD1
v_call: TRBV4-1
j_call: TRBJ2-3
clone_size: NA
cdr3_nt: TGCGCCAGCAGCCATTTCGGGACAGGGGAAACAGATACGCAGTATTTT
cdr3_aa: CASSHFGTGETDTQYF

d_call: NA
v_call: TRBV27
j_call: TRBJ1-2
clone_size: NA
cdr3_nt: TGTGCCAGCAGTACAGGACAACTCGTTGGCTACACCTTC
cdr3_aa: CASSTGQLVGYTF

d_call: TRBD1
v_call: TRBV6-1
j_call: TRBJ2-7
clone_size: once
cdr3_nt: TGTGCCAGCAGGCCAACGACAGGGTTGGTTCAGTACTTC
cdr3_aa: CASRPTTGLVQYF

d_call: NA
v_call: TRBV28
j_call: TRBJ1-5
clone_size: once
cdr3_nt: TGTGCCAGCAGTTACCCGGGGGGGAGTAGCAATCAGCCCCAGCATTTT
cdr3_aa: CASSYPGGSSNQPQHF

d_call: NA
v_call: TRBV29-1
j_call: TRBJ2-5
clone_size: NA
cdr3_nt: TGCAGCGTTGTAGGGGGTGGGGAGACCCAGTACTTC
cdr3_aa: CSVVGGGETQYF

d_call: NA
v_call: TRBV6-5
j_call: TRBJ1-1
clone_size: NA
cdr3_nt: TGTGCCAGCACCTACGAAGGGGCGCCGAGCACTGAAGCTTTCTTT
cdr3_aa: CASTYEGAPSTEAFF

d_call: TRBD2
v_call: TRBV2
j_call: TRBJ2-5
clone_size: NA
cdr3_nt: TGTGCCAGCAGTTTAGCGGGAGACCAAGAGACCCAGTACTTC
cdr3_aa: CASSLAGDQETQYF

d_call: TRBD1
v_call: TRBV2
j_call: TRBJ2-2
clone_size: NA
cdr3_nt: TGTGCCAGCAGGGACAGGGGGCCCGGGGAGCTGTTTTTT
cdr3_aa: CASRDRGPGELFF

d_call: NA
v_call: TRBV6-1
j_call: TRBJ1-1
clone_size: few
cdr3_nt: TGTGCCAGCATTACACAGGGAACTGAAGCTTTCTTT
cdr3_aa: CASITQGTEAFF

d_call: NA
v_call: TRBV30
j_call: TRBJ1-2
clone_size: NA
cdr3_nt: TGTGCCTGGAGTGCGCCTCCGAGCGGGACGGCAAGCGATGGCTACACCTTC
cdr3_aa: CAWSAPPSGTASDGYTF

d_call: TRBD1
v_call: TRBV30
j_call: TRBJ1-6
clone_size: NA
cdr3_nt: TGTGCCTGGAGTGTAAGACAGGGCAGTTCACCCCTCCACTTT
cdr3_aa: CAWSVRQGSSPLHF

d_call: TRBD1
v_call: TRBV30
j_call: TRBJ1-2
clone_size: NA
cdr3_nt: TGTGCCTGGAGTGCCCGGGACAGTTTAAGCTACACCTTC
cdr3_aa: CAWSARDSLSYTF

d_call: NA
v_call: TRBV19
j_call: TRBJ1-5
clone_size: once
cdr3_nt: TGTGCCAGTAGTGCGGGACTACCCCAGCATTTT
cdr3_aa: CASSAGLPQHF

d_call: NA
v_call: TRBV6-1
j_call: TRBJ1-2
clone_size: NA
cdr3_nt: TGTGCCAGCAGTTCGGCGGGATTCGACTATGGCTACACCTTC
cdr3_aa: CASSSAGFDYGYTF

d_call: TRBD2
v_call: TRBV19
j_call: TRBJ2-5
clone_size: once
cdr3_nt: TGTGCCAGTAAGATAGGACTAGACGAAGAGACCCAGTACTTC
cdr3_aa: CASKIGLDEETQYF

d_call: TRBD1
v_call: TRBV28
j_call: TRBJ2-6
clone_size: NA
cdr3_nt: TGTGCCAGCAGACTACAGGGGGTTGCTGGGGCCAACGTCCTGACTTTC
cdr3_aa: CASRLQGVAGANVLTF

d_call: NA
v_call: TRBV28
j_call: TRBJ1-2
clone_size: NA
cdr3_nt: TGTGCCAGCCGGGGGAACTATGGCTACACCTTC
cdr3_aa: CASRGNYGYTF

d_call: NA
v_call: TRBV5-1
j_call: TRBJ2-7
clone_size: NA
cdr3_nt: TGCGCCAGCAGCGTTGGTTCTGCGGGTAAAAGCTCCTACGAGCAGTACTTC
cdr3_aa: CASSVGSAGKSSYEQYF

d_call: NA
v_call: TRBV5-6
j_call: TRBJ1-2
clone_size: NA
cdr3_nt: TGTGCCAGCAGCTTGTTATCGGCTAACTATGGCTACACCTTC
cdr3_aa: CASSLLSANYGYTF

d_call: TRBD2
v_call: TRBV4-1
j_call: TRBJ2-3
clone_size: once
cdr3_nt: TGCGCCAGCAGCCAACGGGGGGGTAGCGGGGGGCCCCCCACAGATACGCAGTATTTT
cdr3_aa: CASSQRGGSGGPPTDTQYF

d_call: NA
v_call: TRBV28
j_call: TRBJ1-1
clone_size: NA
cdr3_nt: TGTGCCAGCAGGTCACCACGACAGGCGAACACTGAAGCTTTCTTT
cdr3_aa: CASRSPRQANTEAFF

d_call: TRBD1
v_call: TRBV2
j_call: TRBJ1-5
clone_size: NA
cdr3_nt: TGTGCCAGCAGAGGACAGGTCAATCAGCCCCAGCATTTT
cdr3_aa: CASRGQVNQPQHF

d_call: NA
v_call: TRBV6-5
j_call: TRBJ1-1
clone_size: NA
cdr3_nt: TGTGCCAGCAGTTACTCGAGGGGGTTGTACACTGAAGCTTTCTTT
cdr3_aa: CASSYSRGLYTEAFF

d_call: TRBD1
v_call: TRBV10-3
j_call: TRBJ2-2
clone_size: NA
cdr3_nt: TGTGCCATCAATGGACAGGGACTGAACACCGGGGAGCTGTTTTTT
cdr3_aa: CAINGQGLNTGELFF

d_call: TRBD1
v_call: TRBV30
j_call: TRBJ2-7
clone_size: NA
cdr3_nt: TGTGCCTGGAGTACAGGGGGTGGATCTTACGAGCAGTACTTC
cdr3_aa: CAWSTGGGSYEQYF

d_call: TRBD2
v_call: TRBV28
j_call: TRBJ2-2
clone_size: NA
cdr3_nt: TGTGCCAGCAGCTCTAATCACGGACTAGCGTCCCTAGGAGGGGAGCTGTTTTTT
cdr3_aa: CASSSNHGLASLGGELFF

d_call: TRBD2
v_call: TRBV4-1
j_call: TRBJ2-1
clone_size: NA
cdr3_nt: TGCGCCAGCAGCCAAGTGGGACTAGCGGGAGGGCGGAATACGGGTGAGCAGTTCTTC
cdr3_aa: CASSQVGLAGGRNTGEQFF

d_call: NA
v_call: TRBV10-2
j_call: TRBJ1-5
clone_size: NA
cdr3_nt: TGCGCCAGCAGTGAGTCGGGGGGTGGACAGCCCCAGCATTTT
cdr3_aa: CASSESGGGQPQHF

d_call: NA
v_call: TRBV10-1
j_call: TRBJ2-1
clone_size: NA
cdr3_nt: TGCGCCAGCAGTGTGACTAGTGGGAATGAGCAGTTCTTC
cdr3_aa: CASSVTSGNEQFF

d_call: TRBD1
v_call: TRBV28
j_call: TRBJ2-7
clone_size: NA
cdr3_nt: TGTGCCAGCAGTTCGGGACAGGGGCCCTCCTACGAGCAGTACTTC
cdr3_aa: CASSSGQGPSYEQYF

d_call: TRBD1
v_call: TRBV2
j_call: TRBJ1-2
clone_size: NA
cdr3_nt: TGTGCCAGCAGTGCAGGGGGATATGGCTACACCTTC
cdr3_aa: CASSAGGYGYTF

d_call: NA
v_call: TRBV30
j_call: TRBJ1-1
clone_size: NA
cdr3_nt: TGTGCCTGGAGTACCACAGGGACTGAAGCTTTCTTT
cdr3_aa: CAWSTTGTEAFF

d_call: TRBD2
v_call: TRBV11-3
j_call: TRBJ2-5
clone_size: NA
cdr3_nt: TGTGCCAGCAGCCCACGGCGGGGGGGCGGGGAGACCCAGTACTTC
cdr3_aa: CASSPRRGGGETQYF

d_call: NA
v_call: TRBV28
j_call: TRBJ2-2
clone_size: NA
cdr3_nt: TGTGCCAGCAGTTTCCAGAACACCGGGGAGCTGTTTTTT
cdr3_aa: CASSFQNTGELFF